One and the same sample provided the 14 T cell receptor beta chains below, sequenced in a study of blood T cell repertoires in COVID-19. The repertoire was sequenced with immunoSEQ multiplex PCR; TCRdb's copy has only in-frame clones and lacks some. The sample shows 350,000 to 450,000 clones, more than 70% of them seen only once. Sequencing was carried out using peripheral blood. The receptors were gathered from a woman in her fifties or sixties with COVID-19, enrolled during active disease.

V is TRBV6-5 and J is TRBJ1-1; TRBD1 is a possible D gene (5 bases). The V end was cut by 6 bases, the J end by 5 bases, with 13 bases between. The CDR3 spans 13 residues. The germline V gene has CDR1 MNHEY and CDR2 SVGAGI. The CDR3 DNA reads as TGTGCCAGCAGCAGGGAGGGTTGGACTGAAGCTTTCTTT. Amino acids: CASSREGWTEAFF.

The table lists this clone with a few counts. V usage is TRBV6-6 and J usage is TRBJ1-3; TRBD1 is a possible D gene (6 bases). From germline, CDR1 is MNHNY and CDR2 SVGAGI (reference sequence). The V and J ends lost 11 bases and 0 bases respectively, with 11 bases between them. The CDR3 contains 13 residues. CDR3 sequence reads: CAGSRGSGNTIYF. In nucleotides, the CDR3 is TGTGCCGGCTCCAGGGGCTCTGGAAACACCATATATTTT.

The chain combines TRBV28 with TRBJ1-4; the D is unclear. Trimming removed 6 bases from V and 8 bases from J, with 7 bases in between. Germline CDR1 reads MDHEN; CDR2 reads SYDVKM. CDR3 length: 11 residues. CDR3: CASRIYEKLFF. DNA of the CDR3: TGTGCCAGCAGGATCTACGAAAAACTGTTTTTT. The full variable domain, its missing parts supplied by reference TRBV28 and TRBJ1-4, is DVKVTQSSRYLVKRTGEKVFLECVQDMDHENMFWYRQDPGLGLRLIYFSYDVKMKEKGDIPEGYSVSREKKERFSLILESASTNQTSMYLCASRIYEKLFFGSGTQLSVL.

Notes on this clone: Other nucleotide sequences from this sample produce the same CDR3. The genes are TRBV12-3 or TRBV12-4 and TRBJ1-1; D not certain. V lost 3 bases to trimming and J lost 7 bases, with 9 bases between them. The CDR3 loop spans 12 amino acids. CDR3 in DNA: TGTGCCAGCAGTTTTGGAGGGTTTGAAGCTTTCTTT. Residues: CASSFGGFEAFF.

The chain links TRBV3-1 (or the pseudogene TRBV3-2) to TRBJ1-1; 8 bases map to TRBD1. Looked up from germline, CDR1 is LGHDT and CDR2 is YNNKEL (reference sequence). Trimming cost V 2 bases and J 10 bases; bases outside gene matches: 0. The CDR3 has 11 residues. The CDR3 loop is CASSQTGGAFF. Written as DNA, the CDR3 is TGTGCCAGCAGCCAAACAGGGGGAGCTTTCTTT.

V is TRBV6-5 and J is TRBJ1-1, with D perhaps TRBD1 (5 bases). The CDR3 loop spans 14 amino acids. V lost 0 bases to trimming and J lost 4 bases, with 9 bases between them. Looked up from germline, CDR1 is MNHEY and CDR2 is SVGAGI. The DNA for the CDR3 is TGTGCCAGCAGTTACTCGACAGTCGCCACTGAAGCTTTCTTT. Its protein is CASSYSTVATEAFF.

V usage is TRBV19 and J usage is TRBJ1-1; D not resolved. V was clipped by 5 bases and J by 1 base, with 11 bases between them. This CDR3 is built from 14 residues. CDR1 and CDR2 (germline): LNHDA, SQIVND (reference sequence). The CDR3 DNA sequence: TGTGCCAGTAGTTCGGTTCACTCGAACACTGAAGCTTTCTTT. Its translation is CASSSVHSNTEAFF.

The CDR3 region is CASSLTVSSYNEQFF. CDR3 bases: TGTGCCAGCAGCTTGACAGTGAGCTCCTACAATGAGCAGTTCTTC. V and J are TRBV5-6 and TRBJ2-1; D gene uncertain. Trimming removed 1 base from V and 0 bases from J, with 8 bases in between. The germline gives CDR1 SGHDT, CDR2 YYEEEE. There are 15 residues in the CDR3.

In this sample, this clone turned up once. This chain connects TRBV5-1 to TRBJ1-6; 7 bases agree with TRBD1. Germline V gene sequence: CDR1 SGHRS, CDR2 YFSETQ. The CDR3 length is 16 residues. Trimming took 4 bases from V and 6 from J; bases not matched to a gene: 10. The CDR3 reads CASSASGRGRNSPLHF. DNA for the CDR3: TGCGCCAGCAGCGCGTCTGGAAGGGGGCGTAATTCACCCCTCCACTTT.

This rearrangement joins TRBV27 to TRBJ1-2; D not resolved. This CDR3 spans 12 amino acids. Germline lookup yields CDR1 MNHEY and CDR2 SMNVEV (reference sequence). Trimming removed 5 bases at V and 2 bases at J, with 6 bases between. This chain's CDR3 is CASSALNYGYTF. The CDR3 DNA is TGTGCCAGCAGTGCTCTAAACTATGGCTACACCTTC.

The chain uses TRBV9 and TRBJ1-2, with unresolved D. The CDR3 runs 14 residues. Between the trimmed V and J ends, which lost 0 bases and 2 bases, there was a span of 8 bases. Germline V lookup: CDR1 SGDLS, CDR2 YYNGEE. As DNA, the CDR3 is TGTGCCAGCAGCGTAGGGCCAGGAAACTATGGCTACACCTTC. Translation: CASSVGPGNYGYTF.

CDR3 amino acids: CASSLSGGRETQYF. CDR3 coding DNA: TGCGCCAGCAGCCTTAGCGGGGGCCGAGAGACCCAGTACTTC. This chain uses TRBV4-1 with TRBJ2-5, with TRBD2 matching over 9 bases. After removal of 4 bases from V and 4 bases from J, the junction contained 4 bases not matched to a gene. This CDR3 spans 14 amino acids. Germline CDR1 and CDR2: MGHRA and YSYEKL.

The DNA for the CDR3 is TGTGCCAGCAGCTGCCCCCCGGACAGGGATAATTCACCCCTCCACTTT. This gives the protein CASSCPPDRDNSPLHF. The chain uses TRBV7-4 and TRBJ1-6; TRBD1 aligns across 8 bases. Trimming removed 4 bases from V and 5 bases from J; junction bases left unmatched: 7. Germline loops: CDR1 SGHVT, CDR2 SQSDAQ. This CDR3 comprises 16 residues.

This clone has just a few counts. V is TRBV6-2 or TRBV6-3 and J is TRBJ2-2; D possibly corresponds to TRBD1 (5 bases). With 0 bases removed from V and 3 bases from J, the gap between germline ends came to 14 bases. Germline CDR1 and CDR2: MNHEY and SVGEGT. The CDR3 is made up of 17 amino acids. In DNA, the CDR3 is TGTGCCAGCAGTTACTCGAACCAGGGTGGCGACACCGGGGAGCTGTTTTTT. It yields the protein CASSYSNQGGDTGELFF.